These 3 T cell receptor beta chains originate from one sample sequenced in a study of T-cell reconstitution after alpha-beta-depleted transplantation in children. The TCRbeta library was prepared with unique molecular identifiers. TCRdb processed the PCR reads anew with MiXCR; each CDR3 protein has one entry. This sample has about a million distinct CDR3 sequences, with 25% to 30% found just once. Sequencing used PBMCs, mostly from graft donor cells, obtained 360 days after TCRalphabeta/CD19-depleted stem cell transplant. These receptors originate from a boy in the first two years of life who had a stem cell transplant for SCID, so the T cells may come from the graft donor.

This clonotype was counted only a few times. V is TRBV20-1 and J is TRBJ2-3, with D possibly being TRBD2 (6 bases). In germline, CDR1 is DFQATT, CDR2 SNEGSKA (reference sequence). With 6 bases removed from V and 14 bases from J, the gap between germline ends came to 27 bases. The CDR3 consists of 14 residues. The CDR3 reads CSAENRDSRRQWYF. CDR3 sequence (DNA): TGCAGTGCCGAAAACCGGGACTCGAGAAGGCAGTGGTATTTT.

The chain uses TRBV5-1 and TRBJ1-2; weak D call: TRBD1 (6 bases). V was trimmed by 1 base and J by 6 bases, leaving 13 bases between them. CDR1 SGHRS and CDR2 YFSETQ come from the germline V gene. CDR3 length: 14 residues. The DNA of the CDR3 is TGCGCCAGCAGCTTGACCGACAGGCGGAATGGCTACACCTTC. This gives the protein CASSLTDRRNGYTF.

The chain uses TRBV5-1 and TRBJ2-4, with D perhaps TRBD1 or TRBD2 (5 bases each). The CDR3 runs 17 residues. Trimming took off 1 base at V and 1 base at J, with 15 bases between the two ends. In germline, CDR1 is SGHRS, CDR2 YFSETQ. CDR3 sequence: CASSLNIREFAKNIQYF. As DNA, the CDR3 is TGCGCCAGCAGCTTGAACATCAGGGAGTTTGCCAAAAACATTCAGTACTTC.